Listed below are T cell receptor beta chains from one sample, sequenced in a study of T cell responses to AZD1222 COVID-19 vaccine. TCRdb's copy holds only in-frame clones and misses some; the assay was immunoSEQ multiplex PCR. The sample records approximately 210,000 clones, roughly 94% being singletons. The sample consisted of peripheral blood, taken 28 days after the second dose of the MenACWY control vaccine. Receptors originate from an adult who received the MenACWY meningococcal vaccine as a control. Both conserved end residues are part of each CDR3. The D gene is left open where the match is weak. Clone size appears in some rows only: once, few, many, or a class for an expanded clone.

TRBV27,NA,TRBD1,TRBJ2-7,CASSLNRGYEQYF,TGTGCCAGCAGTTTAAACAGGGGCTACGAGCAGTACTTC
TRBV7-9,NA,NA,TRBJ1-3,CASSLGPGEGNTIYF,TGTGCCAGCAGCTTAGGTCCGGGGGAAGGAAACACCATATATTTT
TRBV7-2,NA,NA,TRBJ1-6,CASSADRSNSPLHF,TGTGCCAGCAGCGCAGACAGGAGTAATTCACCCCTCCACTTT
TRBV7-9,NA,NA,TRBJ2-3,CASSPPLDTQYF,TGTGCCAGCAGCCCCCCCCTGGATACGCAGTATTTT
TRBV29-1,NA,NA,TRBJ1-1,CSVDTDQGTEAFF,TGCAGCGTAGATACCGACCAAGGAACTGAAGCTTTCTTT
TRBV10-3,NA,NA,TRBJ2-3,CAISPGVLPDTQYF,TGTGCCATCAGCCCGGGAGTACTTCCAGATACGCAGTATTTT
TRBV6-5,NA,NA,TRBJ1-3,CASSYSEQGGNTIYF,TGTGCCAGCAGTTACTCCGAACAGGGAGGAAACACCATATATTTT
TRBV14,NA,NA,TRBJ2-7,CASSQATYEQYF,TGTGCCAGCAGCCAAGCCACATACGAGCAGTACTTC
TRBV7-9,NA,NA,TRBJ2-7,CASSLESALNEQYF,TGTGCCAGCAGCTTAGAGTCGGCGCTGAACGAGCAGTACTTC
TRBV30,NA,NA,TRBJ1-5,CAWSVGGGQPQHF,TGTGCCTGGAGTGTAGGGGGTGGCCAGCCCCAGCATTTT
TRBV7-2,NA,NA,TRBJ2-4,CASSLGLPGIQYF,TGTGCCAGCAGCTTGGGACTCCCTGGCATTCAGTACTTC
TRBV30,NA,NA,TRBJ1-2,CAWNSLGAYGYTF,TGTGCCTGGAATTCGTTAGGGGCCTATGGCTACACCTTC
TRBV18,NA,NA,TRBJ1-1,CASSGGDTEAFF,TGTGCCAGCTCGGGGGGCGACACTGAAGCTTTCTTT
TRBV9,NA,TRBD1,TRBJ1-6,CASSVGSPGQGNSPLHF,TGTGCCAGCAGCGTAGGGAGTCCGGGACAGGGAAATTCACCCCTCCACTTT
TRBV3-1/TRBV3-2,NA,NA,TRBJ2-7,CASSHSPATGEQYF,TGTGCCAGCAGCCACAGCCCAGCTACCGGCGAGCAGTACTTC
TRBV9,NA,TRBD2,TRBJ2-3,CASSGSSGGITDTQYF,TGTGCCAGCAGCGGATCTAGCGGGGGGATCACAGATACGCAGTATTTT
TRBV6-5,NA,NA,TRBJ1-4,CASSYSRAGVNEKLFF,TGTGCCAGCAGTTACTCGAGGGCAGGGGTTAATGAAAAACTGTTTTTT
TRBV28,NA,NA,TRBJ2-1,CASSRDRSNEQFF,TGTGCCAGCAGTCGGGACCGCAGCAATGAGCAGTTCTTC
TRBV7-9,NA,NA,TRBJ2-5,CASSLGSGGQETQYF,TGTGCCAGCAGCTTAGGGTCAGGGGGGCAAGAGACCCAGTACTTC
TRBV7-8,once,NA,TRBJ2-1,CASSLSRRNNEQFF,TGTGCCAGCAGCTTAAGTCGACGGAACAATGAGCAGTTCTTC
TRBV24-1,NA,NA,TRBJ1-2,CATSDPRGEGYTF,TGTGCCACCAGTGACCCCAGGGGAGAAGGCTACACCTTC
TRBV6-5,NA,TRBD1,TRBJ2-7,CASSFRQGTAYEQYF,TGTGCCAGCAGTTTTCGACAGGGAACTGCCTACGAGCAGTACTTC
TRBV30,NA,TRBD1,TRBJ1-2,CAWFATGEYYGYTF,TGTGCCTGGTTCGCAACAGGGGAGTACTATGGCTACACCTTC
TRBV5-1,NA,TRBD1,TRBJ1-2,CASSLQGDGGYTF,TGCGCCAGCAGCTTGCAGGGGGACGGAGGCTACACCTTC
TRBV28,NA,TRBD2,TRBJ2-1,CASSPTSGAGNEQFF,TGTGCCAGCAGCCCCACTAGCGGGGCAGGCAATGAGCAGTTCTTC
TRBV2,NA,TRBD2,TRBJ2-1,CASSRLAGDSYNEQFF,TGTGCCAGCAGTAGACTAGCGGGAGACTCCTACAATGAGCAGTTCTTC
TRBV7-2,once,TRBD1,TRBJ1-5,CASSYRGAGQPQHF,TGTGCCAGCAGTTACAGGGGCGCGGGTCAGCCCCAGCATTTT
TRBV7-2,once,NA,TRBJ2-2,CASSLAGTGAGELFF,TGTGCCAGCAGCTTAGCGGGAACGGGCGCCGGGGAGCTGTTTTTT
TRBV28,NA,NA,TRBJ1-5,CASSTRSGPQHF,TGTGCCAGCAGTACCCGGTCGGGGCCCCAGCATTTT
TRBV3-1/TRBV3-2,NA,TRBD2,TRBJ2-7,CASSRGRGYEQYF,TGTGCCAGCAGCCGGGGGAGGGGCTACGAGCAGTACTTC
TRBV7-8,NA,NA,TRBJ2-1,CASYRGAMGYNEQFF,TGTGCCAGCTACCGGGGGGCGATGGGTTATAATGAGCAGTTCTTC
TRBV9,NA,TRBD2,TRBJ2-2,CASSVEGTSGTGELFF,TGTGCCAGCAGCGTAGAGGGGACTAGCGGCACCGGGGAGCTGTTTTTT
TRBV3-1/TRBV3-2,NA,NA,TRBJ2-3,CASSRMYSGLADTQYF,TGTGCCAGCAGCCGAATGTACAGCGGGTTGGCAGATACGCAGTATTTT
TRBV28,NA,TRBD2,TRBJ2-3,CASSLRTSGGSTDTQYF,TGTGCCAGCAGTTTGCGGACTAGCGGGGGTAGCACAGATACGCAGTATTTT
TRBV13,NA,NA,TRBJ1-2,CASSATGIPYGYTF,TGTGCCAGCAGCGCCACAGGGATCCCCTATGGCTACACCTTC
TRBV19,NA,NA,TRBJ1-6,CAHIHSPLHF,TGTGCCCACATTCATTCACCCCTCCACTTT
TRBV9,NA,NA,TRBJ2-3,CASSARGGQLDTQYF,TGTGCCAGCAGCGCCAGGGGGGGGCAGCTAGATACGCAGTATTTT
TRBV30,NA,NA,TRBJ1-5,CAWSAPGGGSQPQHF,TGTGCCTGGAGTGCCCCCGGGGGGGGGTCCCAGCCCCAGCATTTT
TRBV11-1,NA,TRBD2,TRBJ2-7,CASSRLAGVYEQYF,TGTGCCAGCAGTCGACTAGCGGGAGTCTACGAGCAGTACTTC
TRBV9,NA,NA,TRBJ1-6,CASSLGEGVSPLHF,TGTGCCAGCAGCCTGGGGGAAGGAGTGTCACCCCTCCACTTT
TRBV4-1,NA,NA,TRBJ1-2,CASSPSSERQSTYGYTF,TGCGCCAGCAGCCCAAGTTCAGAACGACAGAGCACCTATGGCTACACCTTC
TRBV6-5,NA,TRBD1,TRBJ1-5,CASSQRQGNQPQHF,TGTGCCAGCAGTCAGCGACAGGGAAATCAGCCCCAGCATTTT
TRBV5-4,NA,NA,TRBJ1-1,CASSQDTNTEAFF,TGTGCCAGCAGTCAGGACACGAACACTGAAGCTTTCTTT
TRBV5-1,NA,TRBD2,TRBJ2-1,CASSSSGRLQYEQFF,TGCGCCAGCAGCTCTAGCGGGAGACTCCAGTATGAGCAGTTCTTC
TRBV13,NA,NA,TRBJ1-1,CASRSGGNTEAFF,TGTGCCAGCAGGTCGGGCGGAAACACTGAAGCTTTCTTT
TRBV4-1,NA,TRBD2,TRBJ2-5,CASGRGLPETQYF,TGCGCCAGCGGCCGGGGACTACCAGAGACCCAGTACTTC
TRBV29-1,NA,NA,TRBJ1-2,CSVTRGNYGYTF,TGCAGCGTGACCCGGGGGAACTATGGCTACACCTTC
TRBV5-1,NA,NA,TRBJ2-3,CASRLYASTDTQYF,TGCGCCAGCAGATTGTACGCTAGCACAGATACGCAGTATTTT
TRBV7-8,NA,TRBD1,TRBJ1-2,CASSLIPGTGDGYTF,TGTGCCAGCAGCCTAATTCCCGGGACAGGGGATGGCTACACCTTC
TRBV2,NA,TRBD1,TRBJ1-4,CASFDGQGSEKLFF,TGTGCCAGCTTTGACGGACAGGGCAGTGAAAAACTGTTTTTT
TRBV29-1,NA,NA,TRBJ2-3,CSVVGLSTDTQYF,TGCAGCGTTGTGGGACTTAGCACAGATACGCAGTATTTT
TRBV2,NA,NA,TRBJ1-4,CASSRQVGGGEKLFF,TGTGCCAGCAGTCGACAGGTCGGCGGGGGTGAAAAACTGTTTTTT
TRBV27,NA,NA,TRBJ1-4,CASSFGWTDNEKLFF,TGTGCCAGCAGTTTTGGATGGACAGATAATGAAAAACTGTTTTTT
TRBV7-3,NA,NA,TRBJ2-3,CASSALGTSTDTQYF,TGTGCCAGCAGCGCTCTAGGGACTAGCACAGATACGCAGTATTTT
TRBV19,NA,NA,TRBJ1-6,CASSIGAGVNSPLHF,TGTGCCAGTAGTATTGGAGCAGGGGTGAATTCACCCCTCCACTTT